Sequencing of this TCR beta chain was carried out in a study of regulatory T cells in long-lasting Graves disease. Study-level findings and limits: Newly diagnosed disease favored TRBV20-1 and TRBJ2-1 over persistent disease. Samples came from peripheral blood alone, without thyroid tissue.

This clonotype was counted ten times or more. What it binds is unknown. Between the trimmed V and J ends, which lost 8 bases and 2 bases, there was a span of 9 bases. The germline V gene encodes CDR1 MDHEN and CDR2 SYDVKM. This CDR3 has 12 residues. The authors built TCR beta libraries using iRepertoire HTBI primers and Arm-PCR of CDR3 regions. TCRdb re-analysed the multiplex PCR reads in MiXCR, keeping a single row per CDR3 protein. The repertoire has some 450,000 distinct CDR3 sequences, around 20% of them found once; the top ten carry roughly a quarter. Time point meaning: persistent/refractory GD, antithyroid drugs over 5 years with positive TRAb. Scientists built the TCR library using RNA that was extracted from PBMCs.

V and J are TRBV28 and TRBJ2-5; D is perhaps TRBD2 (5 bases). The sequence derives from a female donor with Graves disease. Source: peripheral blood mononuclear cells (PBMCs), taken when the disease was refractory, from a patient treated with antithyroid drugs. The CDR3, as DNA: TGTGCCAGCCAACGGGGTCAAGAGACCCAGTACTTC. Translation: CASQRGQETQYF.